The count of the clone carrying this T cell receptor (beta chain) is one. The data were taken from a study of blood T cell repertoires in COVID-19. The CDR3 runs 14 residues. V was pared by 0 bases and J by 4 bases, with 9 bases between. Germline V gene sequence: CDR1 MGHRA, CDR2 YSYEKL. Profiled with immunoSEQ multiplex PCR; TCRdb holds only in-frame clones, not every one. This sample has roughly 250,000 clones, with 83% found just once. The chain combines TRBV4-1 with TRBJ1-2; unclear D gene. This receptor was obtained from a woman aged 45-65 years with acute or convalescent COVID-19. Material: peripheral blood. For the CDR3, the DNA is TGCGCCAGCAGCCAAGAGGCACAGCTCTATGGCTACACCTTC. It is translated as CASSQEAQLYGYTF.